The 4 T cell receptor beta chains in this list originate from one sample, sequenced in a study of blood T cell repertoires in COVID-19. Method: immunoSEQ multiplex PCR; TCRdb's copy keeps in-frame clones and lacks some. This table has roughly 100,000 clones, about 85% appearing once. The sequencing sample was made of peripheral blood. The receptors were sampled from a man between 45 and 60 years old with acute or convalescent COVID-19.

This clone has a single count. The J gene is TRBJ2-5, the V gene TRBV5-4; 10 bases line up with TRBD2. Germline CDR1 is SGHNT and CDR2 is YYREEE (reference sequence). Losses at the gene ends were 4 bases for V and 5 bases for J; bases not matched to a gene: 14. The CDR3 is 17 amino acids. The CDR3 sequence is CASSLGAGGPFLETQYF. CDR3 nucleotides: TGTGCCAGCAGCCTTGGAGCGGGAGGGCCTTTTTTGGAGACCCAGTACTTC.

This clone showed up just a few times. The CDR3 region is CASSIGLAASTDTQYF. CDR3 sequence (DNA): TGTGCCAGTAGTATAGGACTAGCGGCAAGCACAGATACGCAGTATTTT. The chain is built from TRBV19 and TRBJ2-3; 9 nucleotides align to TRBD2. Germline V gene data show CDR1 as LNHDA and CDR2 as SQIVND (reference sequence). The CDR3 totals 16 residues. Trimming took 1 base from V and 0 from J; bases not matched to a gene: 2.

The chain is built from TRBV10-3 and TRBJ2-7; a weak D match, TRBD2 (5 bases). V was shortened by 0 bases and J by 4 bases, with 10 bases between the two germline ends. Germline V lookup: CDR1 ENHRY, CDR2 SYGVKD. The CDR3 loop spans 14 amino acids. This CDR3 is CAISESGPGYEQYF. CDR3 bases: TGTGCCATCAGTGAGTCGGGCCCGGGATACGAGCAGTACTTC.

The chain recombines TRBV7-9 with TRBJ1-4; no definite D call. V lost 3 bases and J lost 4, with 3 bases in between. This CDR3 region has 12 residues. Germline V CDR1 and CDR2: SEHNR, FQNEAQ (reference sequence). The CDR3: CASSFRNEKLFF. CDR3 DNA: TGTGCCAGCAGCTTCCGTAATGAAAAACTGTTTTTT.